A single sample is the source of the 28 T cell receptor beta chains below, sequenced in a study of esophageal squamous cell carcinoma under preoperative chemotherapy. Time point defined: after preoperative PTX-NDP chemotherapy. TCRdb recomputed calls from the PCR reads with MiXCR, one row per CDR3 protein. The repertoire holds 30,000 to 35,000 distinct CDR3 sequences, with around half as singletons. Sampling was conducted from a patient given preoperative chemotherapy. Receptors originate from a human donor with esophageal squamous cell carcinoma. The donor label of this sample is uncertain.

This clonotype was recorded at least ten times. The rearrangement joins TRBV7-6 to TRBJ1-4; 9 positions match TRBD1. The germline gives CDR1 SGHVS, CDR2 FNYEAQ. The CDR3 contains 14 residues. V lost 5 bases to trimming and J lost 8 bases; unmatched junction nucleotides: 6. The chain's CDR3 is CASSAGTGTEKLFF. In DNA form, the CDR3 reads TGTGCCAGCAGCGCGGGGACAGGGACGGAAAAACTGTTTTTT.

The chain employs TRBV6-4 and TRBJ2-3; D could derive from TRBD1 or TRBD2 (5 bases each). The length of the CDR3 is 16 residues. Germline V lookup: CDR1 MRHNA, CDR2 SNTAGT. CDR3 protein: CLCRDSRLGPKNTQYF. In DNA form, the CDR3 reads TGTCTGTGCCGCGACTCGAGGCTGGGACCCAAAAACACTCAGTATTTT.

The chain links TRBV5-4 to TRBJ1-2; D ambiguous. The CDR3 length is 12 residues. With 1 base removed from V and 3 bases from J, the gap between germline ends came to 4 bases. Germline V gene data show CDR1 as SGHNT and CDR2 as YYREEE (reference sequence). The CDR3 bases are TGTGCCAGCAGCTTGACGGACTATGGCTACACCTTC. Amino acid sequence: CASSLTDYGYTF.

V usage is TRBV7-9 and J usage is TRBJ1-2; a weak D match, TRBD1 (5 bases). Germline V gene lookup returns CDR1 SEHNR and CDR2 FQNEAQ (reference sequence). This CDR3 is built from 14 residues. The V end lost 5 bases, the J end lost 8 bases, and 18 bases lay between the germline ends. DNA for the CDR3: TGTGCCAGCAGCGATTCCGGTCAGGGAGAGGGCTACACCTTC. It is translated as CASSDSGQGEGYTF.

This clonotype was counted a single time. One end of the junction is discordant with germline, which a read error may explain. The chain couples TRBV12-3 or TRBV12-4 to TRBJ2-5; D is uncertain. The CDR3 loop spans 14 amino acids. CDR3 region: CAGRSGGRTDTQYF. The CDR3 bases are TGTGCGGGCAGGTCGGGCGGACGAACAGATACCCAGTACTTT.

The chain links TRBV7-8 to TRBJ2-3; TRBD2 matches 7 bases. CDR3 length equals 16 residues. The germline CDR1 and CDR2 sequences are SGHVS and FQNEAQ. The V gene end was trimmed by 5 bases and the J gene end by 11 bases; junction bases not matched to a gene: 19. In DNA form, the CDR3 reads TGTGCCAGCAGCGACCTGGGGGGGTGGGCCGGAAATATGCAGTATTTT. It translates to CASSDLGGWAGNMQYF. Full variable domain (rest looked up from reference TRBV7-8 and TRBJ2-3): GAGVSQSPRYKVAKRGQDVALRCDPISGHVSLFWYQQALGQGPEFLTYFQNEAQLDKSGLPSDRFFAERPEGSVSTLKIQRTQQEDSAVYLCASSDLGGWAGNMQYFGPGTRLTVL.

As to this clonotype: Relative to the germline gene, one junction end is altered; a read error may explain this. The chain has TRBV7-6 and TRBJ2-3; D may be TRBD2 (6 bases). CDR1 SGHVS and CDR2 FNYEAQ come from the germline V gene. The CDR3 loop spans 14 amino acids. The CDR3 loop is CASSSRGVTDIQYF. The CDR3 nucleotides read TGTGCCAGCAGCTCGCGGGGAGTCACAGACATTCAGTATTTC.

This rearrangement joins TRBV6-1 to TRBJ2-2; no firm D call. The J call may be mistaken, given a closer DNA end match to TRBJ2-3. The CDR3 extends over 14 amino acids. Per germline, CDR1 MNHNS and CDR2 SASEGT. Here the CDR3 DNA reads TGTGCCAGCGTCCAAACTATCACAGCAGAGAAGCAGTATTTT. This gives the protein CASVQTITAEKQYF.

This clonotype was seen only a few times. This chain connects TRBV7-2 to TRBJ2-1, with D possibly called TRBD1 or TRBD2 (5 bases each). CDR1 SGHTA and CDR2 FQGNSA come from the germline V gene. The V gene lost 1 base and the J gene lost 6 bases, with 13 bases spanning the gap. The CDR3 totals 15 residues. In DNA, the CDR3 is TGTGCCAGCAGCTTAGAGAGAGGGGTAAGCAATGAGCAGTTCTTC. Amino acid sequence: CASSLERGVSNEQFF.

This clonotype was detected only a few times. This chain connects TRBV7-2 to TRBJ2-4, with TRBD2 matching 8 bases. CDR3 length equals 14 residues. CDR1 and CDR2 (germline): SGHTA, FQGNSA. The CDR3: CAGSGGRDQDIQYF. The CDR3 region has the DNA TGTGCGGGCAGCGGGGGTCGAGACCAAGACATTCAGTACTTC.

About this clonotype itself: One end of the junction does not line up with germline, which may come from a read error. DNA of the CDR3: TGTGCCAGCAGTTATACAGGGAGGCGAGCGACCCAGCATTTC. Translation gives CASSYTGRRATQHF. This sequence joins TRBV12-3 or TRBV12-4 and TRBJ2-5; D may correspond to TRBD1 or TRBD2 (6 bases each). This CDR3 comprises 14 residues.

For this clonotype: One junction end disagrees with the germline gene, perhaps due to a read error. The chain uses TRBV7-8 and TRBJ2-3; possible D gene TRBD2, 6 bases. Germline V gives CDR1 SGHVS, CDR2 FQNEAQ. The length of the CDR3 is 15 residues. CDR3 residues: CASGLVLGGKNTQYF. The CDR3 DNA reads TGTGCCAGCGGCTTAGTCCTGGGAGGCAAAAATACGCAGTATTTT.

This clonotype was counted ten times or more. The chain combines TRBV12-3 or TRBV12-4 with TRBJ2-2, with TRBD2 matching over 10 bases. The CDR3 is 14 amino acids. Unmatched junction bases numbered 5, after V lost 7 bases and J lost 6 bases. In DNA form, the CDR3 reads TGTGCCAGCACCCCCAGCGGGGGGGCCGGGGAGCTGTTTTTT. Its translation: CASTPSGGAGELFF.

This rearrangement joins TRBV6-1 to TRBJ1-4; D gene uncertain. The CDR3 consists of 12 residues. V lost 6 bases to trimming and J lost 13 bases, with 15 bases between them. Looked up from germline, CDR1 is MNHNS and CDR2 is SASEGT. For the CDR3, the DNA is TGTGCCAGCAGAAAAGTCGGAACGGCACTGTTTTTT. Its protein product is CASRKVGTALFF.

The chain combines TRBV6-1 with TRBJ2-7, with D uncertain. Germline V lookup: CDR1 MNHNS, CDR2 SASEGT. V was cut by 5 bases and J by 0 bases, with 20 bases left in between. This CDR3 is 17 amino acids long. CDR3 sequence: CASSPYFDGVHSYEQYF. The CDR3, as DNA: TGTGCCAGCAGTCCTTACTTCGACGGCGTACACTCCTACGAGCAGTACTTC.

Details on this clonotype: One end of the junction is discordant with germline, which a read error may explain. The rearrangement links TRBV7-8 to TRBJ2-3, with D possibly TRBD2 on 7 matching bases. Germline assignment: CDR1 SGHVS and CDR2 FQNEAQ. The CDR3 has 16 amino acids. The CDR3 reads CASSNLGRGPGDTQYF. CDR3 sequence (DNA): TGTGCCAGCAGCAACCTGGGGCGGGGGCCCGGTGATACTCAGTATTTT.

By sample fraction, this clonotype is medium-sized. The chain recombines TRBV11-2 with TRBJ2-3; D may match TRBD1 or TRBD2 (5 bases each). Trimming stripped 5 bases from V and 5 bases from J, with 17 bases between. This CDR3 contains 15 residues. Germline lookup yields CDR1 SGHAT and CDR2 FQNNGV. Written as DNA, the CDR3 is TGTGCCAGCAGCCCCGGGGACCGGATTAAAGATACGCAGTATTTT. Protein: CASSPGDRIKDTQYF. Looking up the rest from reference TRBV11-2 and TRBJ2-3 gives the full variable domain: EAGVAQSPRYKIIEKRQSVAFWCNPISGHATLYWYQQILGQGPKLLIQFQNNGVVDDSQLPKDRFSAERLKGVDSTLKIQPAKLEDSAVYLCASSPGDRIKDTQYFGPGTRLTVL.

This clonotype was seen repeatedly, ten times or more. The chain joins TRBV6-1 to TRBJ2-7; the match to TRBD1 covers 10 bases. Germline V gene sequence: CDR1 MNHNS, CDR2 SASEGT. Trimming took 6 bases from V and 3 from J; bases not matched to a gene: 8. The CDR3 covers 15 residues. CDR3 in amino acids: CASRTPGQGLYEQYF. The CDR3, as DNA: TGTGCCAGCAGAACCCCGGGACAGGGGCTCTACGAGCAGTACTTC.

About this clonotype itself: The junction departs from germline at one end; a sequencing error may be responsible. The V gene is TRBV7-3, the J gene TRBJ2-4, with 8 bases identical to TRBD2. The CDR3 has 17 residues. CDR1 and CDR2 from the germline V gene are SGHTA and FQGTGA. CDR3 nucleotide sequence: TGTGCCAGCAGCCGCGAACCGGGGCGGGGGGCTAAAAACACTCAGTATTTC. Translation gives CASSREPGRGAKNTQYF. The complete variable domain, with remaining parts taken from reference TRBV7-3 and TRBJ2-4, reads GAGVSQTPSNKVTEKGKYVELRCDPISGHTALYWYRQSLGQGPEFLIYFQGTGAADDSGLPNDRFFAVRPEGSVSTLKIQRTERGDSAVYLCASSREPGRGAKNTQYFGAGTRLSVL.

This clonotype was counted once. The chain is built from TRBV12-3 or TRBV12-4 and TRBJ1-2; no clear D. The V end was cut by 3 bases, the J end by 8 bases, with 19 bases between. There are 15 residues in the CDR3. The DNA of the CDR3 is TGTGCCAGCAGTTTCGGAACCGGAGGCGTAGGCGGCTACACCTTC. The encoded protein is CASSFGTGGVGGYTF.

About this clonotype itself: The junction differs from germline at one of its ends, possibly a read error. The genes are TRBV7-6 and TRBJ2-4; D might be TRBD1 (6 bases). This CDR3 region has 17 residues. CDR1 and CDR2 (germline): SGHVS, FNYEAQ. This chain's CDR3 is CASSLDGGIPTTNTQYF. CDR3 in DNA: TGTGCCAGCAGCTTAGATGGGGGCATCCCAACCACAAATACTCAGTACTTT.

This clonotype has a count of ten or more. The J gene is TRBJ2-5, the V gene TRBV11-2, with 10 bases fitting TRBD2. The germline gives CDR1 SGHAT, CDR2 FQNNGV. This CDR3 is 14 amino acids long. V dropped 8 bases and J dropped 5; count of bases not matched to a gene: 8. The CDR3 sequence: CASGSAGGQETQYF. The CDR3 DNA reads as TGTGCCAGCGGATCAGCGGGGGGGCAGGAGACCCAGTACTTC.

As regards this clonotype: An end of the junction does not agree with germline; a read error may underlie this. The chain couples TRBV7-3 to TRBJ2-3, with 16 bases lining up with TRBD2. The CDR3 spans 17 residues. Germline lookup yields CDR1 SGHTA and CDR2 FQGTGA. The CDR3 bases are TGTGCCAGCAGCCCAGGGACTAGCGGGGGGGCCGCAGACATGCAGTATTTC. It is translated as CASSPGTSGGAADMQYF. The full variable domain, completed using reference TRBV7-3 and TRBJ2-3, is GAGVSQTPSNKVTEKGKYVELRCDPISGHTALYWYRQSLGQGPEFLIYFQGTGAADDSGLPNDRFFAVRPEGSVSTLKIQRTERGDSAVYLCASSPGTSGGAADMQYFGPGTRLTVL.

Only a few counts were recorded for this clonotype. The rearrangement joins TRBV6-5 to TRBJ2-5; D is ambiguous. V lost 6 bases, J lost 2 bases, and 13 bases lay in between. The length of the CDR3 is 14 residues. The germline V gene encodes CDR1 MNHEY and CDR2 SVGAGI. CDR3 residues: CASRYLTSQETQYF. The DNA of the CDR3 is TGTGCCAGCAGATACCTGACGTCGCAAGAGACCCAGTACTTC.

This clonotype has only a few counts. The chain joins TRBV5-4 to TRBJ2-5; D is perhaps TRBD1 (6 bases). The last part of the DNA fits TRBJ2-7 better; the J call may be wrong. The CDR3 length is 15 residues. Germline assignment: CDR1 SGHNT and CDR2 YYREEE (reference sequence). The CDR3: CASSLDNRDLYEQYF. The CDR3 nucleotides read TGTGCCAGCAGCTTGGATAACAGGGACCTCTACGAGCAGTACTTC.

The chain links TRBV7-9 to TRBJ1-3; no clear D gene. CDR1 is SEHNR and CDR2 is FQNEAQ in the germline V gene (reference sequence). This CDR3 spans 16 amino acids. V lost 0 bases and J 0 bases, leaving 9 bases between the germline ends. For the CDR3, the DNA is TGTGCCAGCAGCTTAGCGTCCTGGGACTCTGGAAACACCATATATTTT. It yields the protein CASSLASWDSGNTIYF.

This clonotype showed up just once. This chain uses TRBV7-8 with TRBJ2-2; 8 nucleotides align to TRBD1. The V gene's germline CDR1 is SGHVS and CDR2 FQNEAQ. This CDR3 region has 16 residues. J was trimmed by 16 bases and V by 5 bases; bases with no gene match: 21. The CDR3 sequence: CASSRLQGASTGAQFF. In DNA form, the CDR3 reads TGTGCCAGCAGCCGCCTCCAGGGGGCGAGCACCGGTGCGCAGTTTTTT.

This clonotype was found once. A read error may produce the germline difference seen at one junction end. This chain joins TRBV7-2 and TRBJ2-3; 8 nucleotides match TRBD2. The CDR3 length is 15 residues. Germline CDR1 SGHTA, CDR2 FQGNSA. CDR3 residues: CGSGSGGGGTDTQYF. The CDR3 coding sequence is TGTGGCAGCGGCTCGGGGGGGGGAGGCACAGACACGCAGTATTTC.